This TCR beta chain was recorded in a study of vaccination and CD4 T cells after COVID-19. Study in general: Post-vaccination sampling time points for three convalescent patients were day 14 and days 161 to 241. The authors gave control cultures a CEFX pool, an HIV-1 Nef pool, or no peptide.

General observations from the study: Spike mono-reactivity marked 304 of 307 vaccine-specific clones in convalescent patients.

This clonotype was detected a few times. Antigen: not known. V lost 0 bases, J lost 5 bases, and 6 bases stayed unmatched. The CDR3 has 15 amino acids. CDR1 and CDR2 from the germline V gene are DFQATT and SNEGSKA (reference sequence). Indicated time point: late sampling 161 to 241 days after vaccination in three convalescent patients. The sample's treatment: 10-day PBMC culture with coronavirus spike peptide pools or control peptides (ViraFEST assay). Sequencing of the DNA from cultured CD4+ T cells was carried out with the Oncomine TCR Beta short-read assay. TCRdb ran MiXCR on the PCR reads and lists one entry per CDR3 protein. The repertoire holds tens of thousands of distinct CDR3 sequences, with approximately 29% as singletons.

This TCR derives from a human donor who had recovered from COVID-19. The sequencing used CD4+ T cells from blood, cultured in vitro, collected about 7 months after SARS-CoV-2 vaccination. J is TRBJ2-7 and V is TRBV20-1; 11 positions agree with TRBD2. As DNA, the CDR3 is TGCAGTGCTAGAGATCTAACTAGCGGGAGCCACGAGCAGTACTTC. Translating it yields CSARDLTSGSHEQYF.